The 8 T cell receptor beta chains reported below all come from one sample, sequenced in a study of T-cell memory formation after mild COVID-19. TCRdb called the 5' RACE reads again in MiXCR, with one record for every CDR3 protein. The sample has about 150,000 distinct CDR3 sequences; roughly 14% are singletons. Material for sequencing was PBMCs or a T cell subset sorted from them (not recorded which). These receptors all stem from an adult woman who had mild COVID-19 (a few samples of this study predate the infection). Cell type and time point are not known.

The chain employs TRBV7-8 and TRBJ2-1; TRBD1 matches 11 bases. Looked up from germline, CDR1 is SGHVS and CDR2 is FQNEAQ. V dropped 5 bases and J dropped 0; count of bases not matched to a gene: 6. There are 17 residues in the CDR3. The CDR3 reads CASSIGQGAVSYNEQFF. The CDR3 DNA reads TGTGCCAGCAGCATTGGACAGGGGGCAGTCTCCTACAATGAGCAGTTCTTC.

This clonotype has only a few counts. The gene calls are TRBV5-1 and TRBJ1-4, with 9 bases lining up with TRBD1. Germline loops: CDR1 SGHRS, CDR2 YFSETQ. J gave up 8 bases and V 4 bases, and 9 bases lay outside the gene matches. The CDR3 totals 15 residues. This CDR3 is CASSVKQGAGEKLFF. The CDR3 region has the DNA TGCGCCAGCAGCGTCAAACAGGGGGCGGGGGAAAAACTGTTTTTT.

The chain couples TRBV7-6 to TRBJ2-1; a possible D gene is TRBD1 (6 bases). V was trimmed by 4 bases and J by 3 bases, leaving 13 bases between them. The CDR3 consists of 15 residues. CDR1 is SGHVS and CDR2 is FNYEAQ in the germline V gene. CDR3 nucleotide sequence: TGTGCCAGCAGCTCGGAAGGGGGTTTCTACAATGAGCAGTTCTTC. Its translation is CASSSEGGFYNEQFF.

This clonotype was seen more than once but under ten times. The chain has TRBV7-3 and TRBJ2-5, with TRBD1 matching 11 bases. V shed 0 bases, J shed 5 bases, and the junction held 5 bases outside the gene matches. CDR3 length equals 16 residues. Germline loops: CDR1 SGHTA, CDR2 FQGTGA. Written as DNA, the CDR3 is TGTGCCAGCAGCTTAACTGGGACAGGGGGACAGGAGACCCAGTACTTC. This sequence encodes CASSLTGTGGQETQYF.

The rearrangement uses TRBV4-2 and TRBJ2-2; D is perhaps TRBD2 (5 bases). The V end was cut by 0 bases, the J end by 0 bases, with 11 bases between. The germline V gene encodes CDR1 LGHNA and CDR2 YNFKEQ. The length of the CDR3 is 17 residues. The CDR3 protein is CASSQDVSGANTGELFF. CDR3 sequence (DNA): TGTGCCAGCAGCCAAGATGTAAGCGGTGCGAACACCGGGGAGCTGTTTTTT.

In this sample, this clonotype turned up a few times. The rearrangement links TRBV2 to TRBJ2-3; no clear D. V was shortened by 6 bases and J by 5 bases, with 9 bases between the two germline ends. CDR1 and CDR2 (germline): SNHLY, FYNNEI. This CDR3 has 12 amino acids. In DNA form, the CDR3 reads TGTGCCAGCAGATACGAGAAAGATACGCAGTATTTT. Encoded protein: CASRYEKDTQYF.

This sequence joins TRBV19 and TRBJ2-7; TRBD1 agrees at 10 bases. Germline CDR1 LNHDA, CDR2 SQIVND (reference sequence). CDR3 length: 15 amino acids. Unmatched junction bases numbered 6, after V lost 5 bases and J lost 2 bases. The CDR3 reads CASSFRDRGPYEQYF. The CDR3 DNA sequence: TGTGCCAGTAGTTTCCGGGACAGGGGACCCTACGAGCAGTACTTC.

The table lists this clonotype with a few counts. The chain has TRBV4-1 and TRBJ1-1; D possibly corresponds to TRBD1 (5 bases). CDR1 and CDR2 (germline): MGHRA, YSYEKL. Trimming pared 1 base from V and 5 bases from J, leaving 8 bases between. This CDR3 has 13 amino acids. CDR3 protein: CASSQAGWTEAFF. CDR3 sequence (DNA): TGCGCCAGCAGCCAAGCAGGGTGGACTGAAGCTTTCTTT.